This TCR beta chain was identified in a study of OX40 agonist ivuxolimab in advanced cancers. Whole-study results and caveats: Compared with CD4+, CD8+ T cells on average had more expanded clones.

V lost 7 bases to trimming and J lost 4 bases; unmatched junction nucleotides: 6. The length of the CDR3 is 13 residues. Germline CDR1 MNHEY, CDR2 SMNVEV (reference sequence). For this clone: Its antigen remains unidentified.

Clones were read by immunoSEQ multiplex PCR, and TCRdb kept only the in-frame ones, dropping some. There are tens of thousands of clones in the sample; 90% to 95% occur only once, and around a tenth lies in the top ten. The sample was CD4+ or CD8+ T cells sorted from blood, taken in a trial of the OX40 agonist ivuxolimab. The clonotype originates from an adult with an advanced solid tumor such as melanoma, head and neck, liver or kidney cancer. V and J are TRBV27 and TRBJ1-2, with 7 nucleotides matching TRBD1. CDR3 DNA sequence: TGTGCCAGCACGAAACAGGGGACCTATGGCTACACCTTC. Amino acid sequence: CASTKQGTYGYTF.